The entry below gives a single T cell receptor beta chain sequence along with its context. Antigen: not known. Generated by immunoSEQ multiplex PCR, the TCRdb table keeps only in-frame clones and is missing some. The table shows 1.6 million or so clones, with 98% occurring only once. This CDR3 comprises 14 residues. CDR1 is MNHEY, CDR2 SVGAGI, per germline. The junction had 7 bases not matched to a gene; V was cut back by 6 bases and J by 4 bases. These data are taken from a study of shared clonotypes between healthy human individuals. Overall study results and limits: Since donors were few, the genetic and exposure-history diversity represented was limited. Relative to their counterparts shared across all four donors, non-shared clonotypes exhibited diminished generation probabilities.

This chain joins TRBV6-5 and TRBJ1-1, with 8 bases lining up with TRBD1. The receptor was isolated from a man under 40 in good health. Input material: naive CD4+ T cells sorted from blood. Subset: CD45RA+ positively selected. CDR3 region: CASRWAGGGTEAFF. Written as DNA, the CDR3 is TGTGCCAGCAGGTGGGCAGGGGGCGGCACTGAAGCTTTCTTT.